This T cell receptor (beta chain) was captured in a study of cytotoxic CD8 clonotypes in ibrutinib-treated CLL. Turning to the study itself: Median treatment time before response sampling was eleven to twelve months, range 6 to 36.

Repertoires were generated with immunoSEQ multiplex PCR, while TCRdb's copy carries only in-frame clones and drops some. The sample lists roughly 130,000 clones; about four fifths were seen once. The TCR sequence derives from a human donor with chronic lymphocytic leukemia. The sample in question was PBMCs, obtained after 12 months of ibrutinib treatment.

The CDR3 DNA is TGTGCCAGCAGCCAAAGAAGGACTAGCGGATCCTACGAGCAGTACTTC. Translated: CASSQRRTSGSYEQYF. This rearrangement joins TRBV7-2 to TRBJ2-7; 10 nucleotides align to TRBD2. Germline trimming cut 5 bases from V and 1 base from J; bases unmatched to any gene: 8. This CDR3 region has 16 residues. Germline loops: CDR1 SGHTA, CDR2 FQGNSA.